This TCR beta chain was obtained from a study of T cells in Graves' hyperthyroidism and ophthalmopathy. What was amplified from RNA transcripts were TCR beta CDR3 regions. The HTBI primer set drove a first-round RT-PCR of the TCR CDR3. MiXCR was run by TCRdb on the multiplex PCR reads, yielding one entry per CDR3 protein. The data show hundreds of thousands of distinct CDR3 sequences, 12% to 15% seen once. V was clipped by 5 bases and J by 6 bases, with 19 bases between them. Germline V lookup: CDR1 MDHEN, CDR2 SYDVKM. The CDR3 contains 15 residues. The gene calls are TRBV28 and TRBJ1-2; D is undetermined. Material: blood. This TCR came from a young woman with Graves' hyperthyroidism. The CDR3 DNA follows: TGTGCCAGCAGTCCAATTGACAATCTAGGAGATGGCTACACCTTC. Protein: CASSPIDNLGDGYTF.